This T cell receptor beta chain was sequenced in a study of cytomegalovirus exposure and HLA in healthy donors. General study results and limits: TCR beta sequences reportedly predicted the HLA-A and HLA-B alleles of most subjects accurately. An observed cluster of highly shared sequence variants was recorded as a likely sequencing artifact. The majority of TCR sequences were rare, yet some public TCRs appeared in many donors. The CMV antigen specificity of a few CMV-associated chains was confirmed through in vitro analysis.

Concerning this clone: Antigen specificity is unknown.

PCR primers comprised 60 Vbeta and 13 Jbeta primers. Some clones are missing from TCRdb's copy, which holds only in-frame ones; the method was immunoSEQ multiplex PCR. The data contain fewer than 150,000 clones, 70% to 75% of them singletons. This receptor was taken from a man aged 25-40 years in good health and CMV-seronegative. The specimen sequenced was PBMCs.

The CDR3 DNA is TGCAGCGTTCTTCCGCCGGGGGAAGCGGAGCTGTTTTTT. Translating gives CSVLPPGEAELFF. The chain joins TRBV29-1 to TRBJ2-2; TRBD2 is a possible D gene (6 bases). CDR3 length: 13 residues. Trimming took 5 bases from V and 10 from J, leaving 17 bases between them. Per the germline V gene, CDR1 is SQVTM and CDR2 is ANQGSEA.